This TCR beta chain was identified in a study of shared clonotypes between healthy human individuals. V lost 4 bases to trimming and J lost 5 bases; unmatched junction nucleotides: 25. In germline, CDR1 is SGDLS, CDR2 YYNGEE. The CDR3 length is 21 residues. Deep was the level at which the assay was run. Assay: immunoSEQ multiplex PCR; the TCRdb copy retains only in-frame clones and omits some. The sample yields 640,000 or so clones, 72% seen once. Subsets obtained from CD4+ cells comprised CD45RA+ naive and CD45RA-negative memory cells. The sample comprised memory CD4+ T cells sorted from blood. The subset: CD45RA-negative fraction. This chain joins TRBV9 and TRBJ1-2; TRBD1 aligns across 11 bases. The receptor was derived from a woman in her 30s in good health. The CDR3 sequence: CASSRNRDRGSLLVSRYGYTF. The CDR3 DNA follows: TGTGCCAGCAGCAGAAACCGGGACAGGGGGTCCCTTCTGGTCTCCCGGTATGGCTACACCTTC.